The subject of this entry is one T cell receptor (beta chain). The protocol was immunoSEQ multiplex PCR, while the TCRdb copy is restricted to in-frame clones and leaves out a portion. The top ten hold approximately 6.8% of the sample, which has 300,000 to 350,000 clones, approximately 92% seen once. This specimen comes from a study of blood T cell repertoires in COVID-19. Trimming took 4 bases from V and 4 from J; bases not matched to a gene: 3. CDR1 is LNHDA and CDR2 is SQIVND in the germline V gene (reference sequence). The CDR3 is 14 amino acids. The rearrangement links TRBV19 to TRBJ2-7; 11 bases agree with TRBD2. The source of this sequence is a woman under 40 with COVID-19, enrolled during active disease. The source material was peripheral blood. CDR3 loop: CASSKLAGEYEQYF. Written as DNA, the CDR3 is TGTGCCAGTAGTAAACTAGCGGGAGAATACGAGCAGTACTTC.